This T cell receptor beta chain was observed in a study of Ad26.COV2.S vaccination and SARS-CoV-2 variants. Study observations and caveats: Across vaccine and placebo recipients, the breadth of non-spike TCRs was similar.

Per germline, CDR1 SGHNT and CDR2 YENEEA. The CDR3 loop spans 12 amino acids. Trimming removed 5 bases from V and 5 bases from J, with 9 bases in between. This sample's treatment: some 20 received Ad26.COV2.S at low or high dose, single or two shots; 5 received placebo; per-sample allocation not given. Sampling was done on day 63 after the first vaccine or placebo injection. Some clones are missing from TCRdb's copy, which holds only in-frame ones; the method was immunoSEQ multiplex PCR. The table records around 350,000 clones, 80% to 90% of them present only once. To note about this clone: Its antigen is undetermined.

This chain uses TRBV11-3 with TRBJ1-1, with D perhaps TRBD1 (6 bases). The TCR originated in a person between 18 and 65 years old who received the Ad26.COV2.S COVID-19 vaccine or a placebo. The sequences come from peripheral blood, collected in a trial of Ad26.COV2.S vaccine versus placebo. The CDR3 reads CASSARGTEAFF. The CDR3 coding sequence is TGTGCCAGCAGCGCCAGGGGTACTGAAGCTTTCTTT.